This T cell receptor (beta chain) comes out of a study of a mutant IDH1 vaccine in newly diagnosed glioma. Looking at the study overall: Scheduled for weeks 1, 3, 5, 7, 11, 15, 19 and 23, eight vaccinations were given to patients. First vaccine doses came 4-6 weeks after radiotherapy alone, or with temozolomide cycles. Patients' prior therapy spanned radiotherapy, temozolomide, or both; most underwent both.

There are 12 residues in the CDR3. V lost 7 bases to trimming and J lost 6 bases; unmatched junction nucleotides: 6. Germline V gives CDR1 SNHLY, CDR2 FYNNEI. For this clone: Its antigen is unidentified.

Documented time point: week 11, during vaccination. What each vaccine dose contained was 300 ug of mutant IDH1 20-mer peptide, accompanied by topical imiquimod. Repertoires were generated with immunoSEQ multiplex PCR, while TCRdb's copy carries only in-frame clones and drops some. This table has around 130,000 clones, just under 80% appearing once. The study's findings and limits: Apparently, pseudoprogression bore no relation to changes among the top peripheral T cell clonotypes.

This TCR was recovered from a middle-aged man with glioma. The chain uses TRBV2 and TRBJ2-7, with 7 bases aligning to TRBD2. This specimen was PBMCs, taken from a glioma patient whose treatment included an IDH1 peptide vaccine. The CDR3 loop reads CASNERGSEQYF. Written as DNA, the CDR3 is TGTGCCAGCAATGAGCGGGGTAGCGAGCAGTACTTC.